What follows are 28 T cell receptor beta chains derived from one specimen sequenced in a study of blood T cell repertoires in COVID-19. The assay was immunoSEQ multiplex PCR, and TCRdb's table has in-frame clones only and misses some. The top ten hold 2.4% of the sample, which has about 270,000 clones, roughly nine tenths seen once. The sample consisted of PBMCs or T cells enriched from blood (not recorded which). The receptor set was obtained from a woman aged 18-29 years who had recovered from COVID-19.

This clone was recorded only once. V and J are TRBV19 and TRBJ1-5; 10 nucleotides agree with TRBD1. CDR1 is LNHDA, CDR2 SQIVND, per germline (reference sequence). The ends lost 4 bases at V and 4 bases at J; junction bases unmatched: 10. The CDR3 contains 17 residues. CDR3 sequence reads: CASSTGTGVVGNQPQHF. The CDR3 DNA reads TGTGCCAGTAGTACGGGGACAGGGGTTGTAGGGAATCAGCCCCAGCATTTT.

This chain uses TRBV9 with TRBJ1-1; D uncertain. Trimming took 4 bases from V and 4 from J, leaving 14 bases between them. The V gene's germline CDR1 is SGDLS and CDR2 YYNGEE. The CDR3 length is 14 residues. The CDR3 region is CASSLTGAGTEAFF. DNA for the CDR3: TGTGCCAGCAGCCTCACGGGTGCGGGCACTGAAGCTTTCTTT.

CDR3 in DNA: TGTGCCAGCAGCCCACAGACGACGAGACGTCAGCCCCAGCATTTT. Translated, it gives CASSPQTTRRQPQHF. J is TRBJ1-5 and V is TRBV27; D not resolved. V gave up 6 bases and J gave up 6 bases, with 18 bases separating them. This CDR3 contains 15 residues. The germline V gene has CDR1 MNHEY and CDR2 SMNVEV (reference sequence).

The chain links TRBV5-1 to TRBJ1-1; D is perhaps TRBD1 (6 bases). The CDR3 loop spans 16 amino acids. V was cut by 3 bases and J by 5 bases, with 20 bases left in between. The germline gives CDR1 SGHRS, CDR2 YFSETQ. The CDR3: CASSSVPAGAGTEAFF. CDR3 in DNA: TGCGCCAGCAGCTCGGTACCTGCGGGGGCGGGTACTGAAGCTTTCTTT.

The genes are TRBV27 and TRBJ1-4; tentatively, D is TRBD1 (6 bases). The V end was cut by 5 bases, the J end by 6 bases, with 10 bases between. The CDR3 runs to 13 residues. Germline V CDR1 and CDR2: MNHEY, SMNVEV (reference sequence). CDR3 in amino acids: CASSVGGYEKLFF. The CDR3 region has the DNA TGTGCCAGCAGTGTAGGGGGTTATGAAAAACTGTTTTTT.

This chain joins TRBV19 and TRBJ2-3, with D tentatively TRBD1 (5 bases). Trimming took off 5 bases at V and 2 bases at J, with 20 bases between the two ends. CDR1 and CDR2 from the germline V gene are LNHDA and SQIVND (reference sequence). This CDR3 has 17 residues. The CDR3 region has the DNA TGTGCCAGTAGTTCCCGACCCATTAGGGGTTTCACAGATACGCAGTATTTT. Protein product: CASSSRPIRGFTDTQYF.

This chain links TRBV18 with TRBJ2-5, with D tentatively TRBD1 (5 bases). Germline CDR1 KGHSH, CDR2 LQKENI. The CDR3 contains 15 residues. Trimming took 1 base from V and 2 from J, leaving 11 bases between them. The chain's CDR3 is CASSPRGANQETQYF. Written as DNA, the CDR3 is TGTGCCAGCTCACCACGTGGGGCCAATCAAGAGACCCAGTACTTC.

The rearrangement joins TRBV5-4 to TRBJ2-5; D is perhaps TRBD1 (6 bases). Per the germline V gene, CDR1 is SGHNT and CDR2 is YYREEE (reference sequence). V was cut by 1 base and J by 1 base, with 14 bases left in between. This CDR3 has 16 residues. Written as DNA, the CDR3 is TGTGCCAGCAGCTTGCCGGCAGGGGCGATCCAAGAGACCCAGTACTTC. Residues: CASSLPAGAIQETQYF.

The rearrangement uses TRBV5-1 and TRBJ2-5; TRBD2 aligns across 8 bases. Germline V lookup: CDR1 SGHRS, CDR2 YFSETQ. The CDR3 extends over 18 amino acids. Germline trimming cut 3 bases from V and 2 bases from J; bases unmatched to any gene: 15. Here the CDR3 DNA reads TGCGCCAGCAGCTCTCGGGAGGGCGGAATTTTCGGACAAGAGACCCAGTACTTC. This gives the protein CASSSREGGIFGQETQYF.

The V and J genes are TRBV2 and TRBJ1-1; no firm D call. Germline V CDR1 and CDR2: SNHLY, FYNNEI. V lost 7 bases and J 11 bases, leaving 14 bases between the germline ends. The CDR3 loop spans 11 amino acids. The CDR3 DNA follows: TGTGCCAGCACGCGGGAGCTGTGGGCTTTCTTT. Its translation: CASTRELWAFF.

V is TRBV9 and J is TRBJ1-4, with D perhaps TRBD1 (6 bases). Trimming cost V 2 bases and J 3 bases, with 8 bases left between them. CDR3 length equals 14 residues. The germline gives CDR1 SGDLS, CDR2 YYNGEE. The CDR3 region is CASSVGQPNEKLFF. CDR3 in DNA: TGTGCCAGCAGCGTCGGACAGCCTAATGAAAAACTGTTTTTT.

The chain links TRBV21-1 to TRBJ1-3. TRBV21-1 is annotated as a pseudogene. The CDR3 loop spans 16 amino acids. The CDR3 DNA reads TGTGCCAGCAGCCTTCTGGGGGGGGCAAGTGGAAACACCATATATTTT. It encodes CASSLLGGASGNTIYF.

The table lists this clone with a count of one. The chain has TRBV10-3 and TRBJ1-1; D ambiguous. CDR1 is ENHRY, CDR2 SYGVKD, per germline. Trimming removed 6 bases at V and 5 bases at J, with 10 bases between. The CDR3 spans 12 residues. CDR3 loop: CAIRDGETEAFF. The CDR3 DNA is TGTGCCATCAGAGATGGGGAGACTGAAGCTTTCTTT.

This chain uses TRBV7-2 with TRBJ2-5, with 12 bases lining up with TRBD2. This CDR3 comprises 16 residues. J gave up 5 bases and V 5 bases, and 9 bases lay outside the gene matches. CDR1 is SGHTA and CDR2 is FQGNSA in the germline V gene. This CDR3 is CASSIHLLAGGETQYF. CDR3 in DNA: TGTGCCAGCAGCATCCACCTTCTAGCGGGAGGGGAGACCCAGTACTTC.

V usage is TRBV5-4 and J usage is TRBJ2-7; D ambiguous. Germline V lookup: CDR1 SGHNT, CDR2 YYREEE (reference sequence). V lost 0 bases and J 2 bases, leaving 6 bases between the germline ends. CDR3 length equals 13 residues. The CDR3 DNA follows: TGTGCCAGCAGCTTGGACGGAGCCTACGAGCAGTACTTC. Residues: CASSLDGAYEQYF.

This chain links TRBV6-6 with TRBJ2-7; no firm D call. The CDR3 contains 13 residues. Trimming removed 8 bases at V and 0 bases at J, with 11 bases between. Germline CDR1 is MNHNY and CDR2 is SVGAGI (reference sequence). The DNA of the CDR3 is TGTGCCAGCTCACAGCTCTACTCCTACGAGCAGTACTTC. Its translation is CASSQLYSYEQYF.

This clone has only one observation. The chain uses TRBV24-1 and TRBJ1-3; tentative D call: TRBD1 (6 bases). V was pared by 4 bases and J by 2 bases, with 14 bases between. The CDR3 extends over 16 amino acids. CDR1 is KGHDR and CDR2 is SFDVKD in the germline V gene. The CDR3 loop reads CATSDPRGNPGNTIYF. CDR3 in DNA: TGTGCCACCAGTGACCCCAGGGGAAATCCTGGAAACACCATATATTTT.

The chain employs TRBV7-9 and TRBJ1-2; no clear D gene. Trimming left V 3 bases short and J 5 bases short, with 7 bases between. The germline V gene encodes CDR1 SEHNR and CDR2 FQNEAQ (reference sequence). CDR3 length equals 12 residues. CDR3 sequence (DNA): TGTGCCAGCAGCTTCGCCCAGTATGGCTACACCTTC. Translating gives CASSFAQYGYTF.

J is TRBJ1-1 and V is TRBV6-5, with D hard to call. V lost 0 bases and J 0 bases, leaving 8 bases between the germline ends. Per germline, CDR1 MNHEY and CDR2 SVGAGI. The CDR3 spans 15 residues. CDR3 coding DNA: TGTGCCAGCAGTTACTCGAACGCTATGAACACTGAAGCTTTCTTT. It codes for CASSYSNAMNTEAFF.

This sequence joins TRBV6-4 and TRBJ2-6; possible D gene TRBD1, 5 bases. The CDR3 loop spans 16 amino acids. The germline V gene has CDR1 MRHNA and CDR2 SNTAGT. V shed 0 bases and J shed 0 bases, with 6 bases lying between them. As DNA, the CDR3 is TGTGCCAGCAGTGACTCGGACAACTCTGGGGCCAACGTCCTGACTTTC. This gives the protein CASSDSDNSGANVLTF.

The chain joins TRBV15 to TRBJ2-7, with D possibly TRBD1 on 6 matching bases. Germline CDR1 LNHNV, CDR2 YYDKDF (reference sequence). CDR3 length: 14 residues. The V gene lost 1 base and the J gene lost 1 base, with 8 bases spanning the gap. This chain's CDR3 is CATSRARGSYEQYF. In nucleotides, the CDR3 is TGTGCCACCAGCAGAGCCAGGGGTTCCTACGAGCAGTACTTC.

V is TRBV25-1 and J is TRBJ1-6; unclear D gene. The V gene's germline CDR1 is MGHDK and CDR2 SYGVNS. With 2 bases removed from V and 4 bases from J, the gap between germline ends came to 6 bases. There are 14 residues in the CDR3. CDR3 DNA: TGTGCCAGCAGTGAAGAGCTGTATAATTCACCCCTCCACTTT. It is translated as CASSEELYNSPLHF.

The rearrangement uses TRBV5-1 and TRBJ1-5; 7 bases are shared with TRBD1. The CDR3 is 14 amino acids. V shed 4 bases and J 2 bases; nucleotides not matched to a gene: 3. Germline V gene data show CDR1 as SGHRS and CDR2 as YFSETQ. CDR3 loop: CASSDGQGNQPQHF. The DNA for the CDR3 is TGCGCCAGCAGCGATGGACAGGGCAATCAGCCCCAGCATTTT.

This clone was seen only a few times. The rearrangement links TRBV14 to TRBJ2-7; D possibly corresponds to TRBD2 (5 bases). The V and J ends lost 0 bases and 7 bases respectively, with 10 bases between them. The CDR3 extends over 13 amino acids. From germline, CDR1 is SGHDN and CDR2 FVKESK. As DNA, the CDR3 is TGTGCCAGCAGCCAAGATCTCGGGGTAGAGCAGTACTTC. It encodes CASSQDLGVEQYF.

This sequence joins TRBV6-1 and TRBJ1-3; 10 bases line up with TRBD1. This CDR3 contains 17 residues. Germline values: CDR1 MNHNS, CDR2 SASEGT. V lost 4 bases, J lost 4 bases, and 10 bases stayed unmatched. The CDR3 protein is CASSGTDRGLRGNTIYF. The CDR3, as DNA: TGTGCCAGCAGTGGAACAGACAGGGGGCTAAGGGGAAACACCATATATTTT.

The CDR3 protein is CSVDFFGGRGTDTQYF. The CDR3 DNA follows: TGCAGCGTTGACTTTTTCGGGGGGAGGGGCACAGATACGCAGTATTTT. The chain couples TRBV29-1 to TRBJ2-3; TRBD2 matches at 7 bases. Germline V gene data show CDR1 as SQVTM and CDR2 as ANQGSEA. V trimming: 3 bases; J trimming: 1 base; junction bases outside the gene matches: 10. CDR3 length: 16 amino acids.

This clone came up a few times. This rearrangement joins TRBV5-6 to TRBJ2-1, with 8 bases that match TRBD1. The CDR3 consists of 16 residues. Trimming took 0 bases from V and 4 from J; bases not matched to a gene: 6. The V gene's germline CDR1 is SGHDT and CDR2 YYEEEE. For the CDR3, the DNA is TGTGCCAGCAGCTTGGGGTGGACAGGGTCATACAATGAGCAGTTCTTC. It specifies CASSLGWTGSYNEQFF. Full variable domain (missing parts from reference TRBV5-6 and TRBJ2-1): DAGVTQSPTHLIKTRGQQVTLRCSPKSGHDTVSWYQQALGQGPQFIFQYYEEEERQRGNFPDRFSGHQFPNYSSELNVNALLLGDSALYLCASSLGWTGSYNEQFFGPGTRLTVL.

CDR3 coding DNA: TGTGCCAGCAGCGTAGGTAGCGGGGGGGATACCACAGATACGCAGTATTTT. This gives the protein CASSVGSGGDTTDTQYF. The V and J genes are TRBV9 and TRBJ2-3, with 11 bases identical to TRBD2. The J segment lost 2 bases and the V segment lost 0 bases, leaving 5 bases of the junction unmatched. From germline, CDR1 is SGDLS and CDR2 YYNGEE. This CDR3 spans 17 amino acids.